These 19 T cell receptor beta chains were sequenced from one sample in a study of tumor-infiltrating lymphocytes in primary liver carcinoma. With a constant-region primer, TCR beta cDNA was made from approximately 450 ng of total RNA. What produced the TCR beta libraries was three nested multiplex PCR rounds using slightly modified ARM-PCR. Two initial PCR rounds of 10 to 11 cycles each paired TRBV1-TRBV30 forward primers with a C-beta reverse primer. TCRdb called the multiplex PCR reads again in MiXCR, with one record for every CDR3 protein. The sample holds under 200,000 distinct CDR3 sequences; approximately 64% are singletons and the top ten take approximately 7%. The researchers obtained blood RNA from unsorted whole blood and also extracted germline DNA. Sequencing was performed on peripheral blood. These receptors all stem from a woman in her fifties or sixties with primary liver carcinoma and hepatitis B virus infection.

This clonotype was recorded at least ten times. The chain has TRBV10-2 and TRBJ1-1; no clear D. Per germline, CDR1 WSHSY and CDR2 SAAADI. The CDR3 is made up of 11 amino acids. V was cut by 4 bases and J by 1 base, with 1 base left in between. CDR3 sequence: CASSANTEAFF. CDR3 nucleotides: TGCGCCAGCAGTGCGAACACTGAAGCTTTCTTT.

Of note for this clonotype: Here the CDR3 omits its conserved ending phenylalanine or tryptophan, so a read error is the likely source. V gene TRBV29-1 combines with J gene TRBJ2-3; possibly TRBD1 for D (5 bases). This CDR3 region has 12 residues. The germline CDR1 and CDR2 sequences are SQVTM and ANQGSEA. The CDR3 nucleotides are TGCGGCGTTGACCAGGGCGCAGATACGCAGTATTAT. The encoded protein is CGVDQGADTQYY.

About this clonotype itself: With a much larger clone just one base away, this may be a read error. No conserved phenylalanine or tryptophan is present at the end of the CDR3, so a read error is the likely explanation. The chain combines TRBV6-6 with TRBJ1-1; 8 bases fit TRBD1. CDR1 is MNHNY and CDR2 is SVGAGI in the germline V gene (reference sequence). V shed 6 bases and J 8 bases; nucleotides not matched to a gene: 5. The CDR3 runs 12 residues. The CDR3 bases are TGTGCCAGCAGACAACAGGGGGGGGAAGCTTTCATT. Protein sequence: CASRQQGGEAFI.

With respect to this clonotype: Here the CDR3 omits its conserved ending phenylalanine or tryptophan, so a read error is the likely source. No DNA is shown, since the ends of the CDR3 on it are uncertain; the CDR3 is the one TCRdb lists. This sequence joins TRBV11-2 and TRBJ2-2. The CDR3 has 15 residues if both end residues are counted. CDR1 and CDR2 from the germline V gene are SGHAT and FQNNGV. CDR3 in amino acids: CANSLMLANTGELFL.

This clonotype came up a few times. A junction boundary mismatches the germline segment, possibly from a read error. The V call is TRBV28, the J call TRBJ2-5; 11 bases match TRBD2. The germline gives CDR1 MDHEN, CDR2 SYDVKM. This CDR3 has 14 residues. CDR3 amino acids: CASSPQSILAGDHF. The CDR3 DNA is TGTGCCAGCAGTCCGCAATCCATACTAGCGGGAGACCACTTC.

The chain combines TRBV4-2 with TRBJ2-3; a weak D match, TRBD2 (6 bases). The CDR3 consists of 18 residues. Trimming took off 2 bases at V and 2 bases at J, with 20 bases between the two ends. The germline gives CDR1 LGHNA, CDR2 YNFKEQ. CDR3 sequence reads: CASSQLGLAPANTDTQYF. CDR3 DNA sequence: TGTGCCAGCAGCCAATTAGGGCTAGCGCCAGCCAACACAGATACGCAGTATTTT.

In the case of this clonotype: A much bigger clone sits one base away, suggesting this may be a read error. J is TRBJ1-1 and V is TRBV12-3 or TRBV12-4; 7 positions match TRBD1. J lost 3 bases, V lost 6 bases, and 7 bases had no gene match. The CDR3 is 14 amino acids. CDR3 protein: CASSPGQPDTEAFF. The CDR3 DNA follows: TGTGCCAGCAGCCCGGGACAGCCGGACACTGAAGCTTTCTTT.

This clonotype has a handful of counts. The chain is built from TRBV12-3 or TRBV12-4 and TRBJ1-5; no firm D call. CDR3 length: 18 amino acids. Trimming pared 6 bases from V and 2 bases from J, leaving 23 bases between. The CDR3 DNA reads as TGTGCCAGCAGCCACCGGGCACTCACATCGGAGGGCAATCAGCCCCAGCATTTT. Amino acids: CASSHRALTSEGNQPQHF.

As concerns this clonotype: This clone may be a read error of a much larger clone one base away. The chain has TRBV4-1 and TRBJ2-7, with 7 nucleotides matching TRBD1. Germline CDR1 reads MGHRA; CDR2 reads YSYEKL. This CDR3 spans 14 amino acids. The V and J ends lost 4 bases and 3 bases, in that order; junction bases with no gene match: 6. The DNA for the CDR3 is TGCGCCAGCAGCCCGGACAGGTGTAGCTACGAGCAGTACTTC. Amino acid sequence: CASSPDRCSYEQYF.

As regards this clonotype: Relative to the germline gene, one junction end is altered; a read error may explain this. J is TRBJ1-2 and V is TRBV4-1, with a weak D call TRBD1 (6 bases). Germline lookup yields CDR1 MGHRA and CDR2 YSYEKL. This CDR3 is 15 amino acids long. This CDR3 is CASTQDGAGAYGYTF. In DNA form, the CDR3 reads TGCGCCAGCACCCAAGACGGCGCAGGGGCTTATGGCTACACCTTC.

The V call is TRBV28, the J call TRBJ2-4; D possibly corresponds to TRBD2 (6 bases). This CDR3 comprises 13 residues. V gave up 7 bases and J gave up 7 bases, with 14 bases separating them. Germline values: CDR1 MDHEN, CDR2 SYDVKM. CDR3 DNA sequence: TGTGCCAGCAACCGCGGGACGGAGAACATTCAGTACTTC. Translated, it gives CASNRGTENIQYF.

This chain links TRBV10-3 with TRBJ1-2, with D perhaps matching TRBD1 (5 bases). From germline, CDR1 is ENHRY and CDR2 SYGVKD. The V and J ends lost 2 bases and 3 bases respectively, with 7 bases between them. This CDR3 comprises 13 residues. In DNA, the CDR3 is TGTGCCATCAGTGAGGGCAGGGACTATGGCTACACCTTC. Translation: CAISEGRDYGYTF.

About this clonotype itself: The CDR3 does not end in the conserved phenylalanine or tryptophan, so this is likely a read error. The DNA is left out, because the CDR3 cannot be placed on it with certainty; the CDR3 is given as TCRdb lists it. This chain links TRBV29-1 with TRBJ1-4; the table's D call, TRBD1, has no DNA check behind it. The germline CDR1 and CDR2 sequences are SQVTM and ANQGSEA. The CDR3 is 13 residues long, counting both termini. CDR3 amino acids: CSVETGGDEKLLL.

Remarks on this clonotype: A much bigger clone sits one base away, suggesting this may be a read error. The chain links TRBV6-1 to TRBJ1-5, with D hard to call. The CDR3 spans 15 residues. The germline CDR1 and CDR2 sequences are MNHNS and SASEGT. The CDR3 sequence: CASSEKLNSNQPQNF. In nucleotides, the CDR3 is TGTGCCAGCAGTGAAAAGCTTAATAGCAATCAGCCCCAGAATTTT.

On this clonotype itself: The junction shows a germline mismatch at one end, possibly a read error. The rearrangement uses TRBV11-1 and TRBJ2-3; the D gene is possibly TRBD2 (7 bases). Germline V gene data show CDR1 as SGHAT and CDR2 as FQDESV (reference sequence). The CDR3 runs to 14 residues. CDR3 DNA sequence: TGTGCCAGCAGCTTCTGGGGGGGCACAGGTACGCGGTATTTT. Encoded protein: CASSFWGGTGTRYF.

A word on this clonotype: Germline is not matched at one junction end, which may reflect a read error. V is TRBV4-1 and J is TRBJ1-2; TRBD1 matches at 8 bases. The CDR3 sequence is 16 residues long. Looked up from germline, CDR1 is MGHRA and CDR2 is YSYEKL. The CDR3 reads CASSQVSGGGRHGYTF. CDR3 nucleotide sequence: TGTGCCAGCAGCCAAGTGTCAGGGGGCGGAAGGCATGGCTACACCTTC.

The count of this clonotype is one. This rearrangement joins TRBV19 to TRBJ2-7, with 8 bases identical to TRBD1. Trimming took 5 bases from V and 3 from J; bases not matched to a gene: 6. Germline CDR1 LNHDA, CDR2 SQIVND (reference sequence). The CDR3 is made up of 14 amino acids. The CDR3, as DNA: TGTGCCAGTAGTTCCAGGGACAGGCGCTACGAGCAGTACTTC. This codes for CASSSRDRRYEQYF.

Remarks on this clonotype: The CDR3 ends on some other residue instead of the conserved phenylalanine or tryptophan, so this is likely a read error. No DNA is shown, since the ends of the CDR3 on it are uncertain; the CDR3 is the one TCRdb lists. This rearrangement joins TRBV11-2 to TRBJ1-1; TRBD1 reflects the table's D call only, with no check against the DNA. Germline V gene data show CDR1 as SGHAT and CDR2 as FQNNGV. From its first to its last residue, the CDR3 has 15 amino acids. CDR3: CASSRWGTGGSEAFL.

CDR3 protein: CASTPGVARGYTEAFF. Written as DNA, the CDR3 is TGTGCCAGCACCCCTGGGGTGGCAAGGGGGTACACTGAAGCTTTCTTT. V and J are TRBV13 and TRBJ1-1; D perhaps matches TRBD1 (6 bases). Germline V gene sequence: CDR1 PRHDT, CDR2 FYEKMQ (reference sequence). Trimming stripped 7 bases from V and 3 bases from J, with 21 bases between. There are 16 residues in the CDR3. Full variable domain (rest looked up from reference TRBV13 and TRBJ1-1): AAGVIQSPRHLIKEKRETATLKCYPIPRHDTVYWYQQGPGQDPQFLISFYEKMQSDKGSIPDRFSAQQFSDYHSELNMSSLELGDSALYFCASTPGVARGYTEAFFGQGTRLTVV.